Listed here is a single TCR beta chain. What antigen it recognizes has not been identified. Base quality data are lacking; no much larger clone is found one base away. The sample comes from a study of shared T cell receptors in the human thymus (dated by TCRdb to the early 2020s). Describing the broader study: The study investigated the way shared, self-reactive T-cell receptor alpha chains are produced in the human thymus.

The CDR3 numbers 15 residues from cysteine through phenylalanine. Just CDR3 DNA is preserved here, 45 bases in frame from base 1. The germline V gene provides CDR1 SGHTA and CDR2 FQGTGA. Trimming takes 4 bases from V and 7 bases from J, and the germline ends sit 16 bases apart. The library was generated by the immunoSEQ multiplex PCR assay. Sourced from immuneACCESS, this table was stored by TCRdb with only in-frame sequences that have V and J called. A share of the clones is absent; for the studies checked, an unresolved V gene accounts for under half, and the remainder has no known explanation. The sample contains about 610,000 clones, more than 75% of them found a single time. The ten largest account for around 0.0099% of the sample. These data also formed part of another study, on human thymus T cells. The second paper states: The donors were immunologically healthy infants in Finland who had open corrective cardiac surgery for congenital heart defects. The thymus tissue came from surgical resects taken out during corrective cardiac surgery. V and J gene segment usage appeared biased in both thymic and peripheral blood repertoires. Highly overlapping thymic TCR repertoires among unrelated individuals were reported in the related research. The study described the TCR alpha and beta repertoires in under 10 infant thymus samples and a few matching peripheral blood samples. Donor ages ranged from about 6 to 244 days, and the cohort comprised six male and two female infants. Thymocytes were released mechanically from tissue and stored at -70 °C as pellets of about 9.5-32 million cells. Genomic DNA was extracted from frozen cell pellets with a QIAsymphony instrument. The immunoSEQ multiplex PCR assay was used to amplify the TCRB and TCRAD loci from a standardized quantity of quality-controlled genomic DNA. The V(D)J region was spanned by amplicons of a length sufficient to cover the CDR3 and to identify V and J genes. The commercial immunoSEQ service was used to sequence amplicons on an Illumina platform. Primer bias and sequencing errors were corrected as previously described, and TCRAD and TCRB were defined on the basis of the IMGT database. Repertoires were analysed with immunoSEQ Analyzer 3.0 and VDJTools, covering basic statistics, V/J segment usage, diversity estimates, rarefaction and pairwise overlap. Diversity was estimated using the Chao1, ChaoE, Efron-Thisted, Shannon and inverse Simpson indices, and was also estimated on datasets down-sampled to the size of the smallest sample. Repertoire overlap was assessed by strict matching of CDR3 nucleotide sequence, V gene and J gene, and clustering was done by Jaccard-based multidimensional scaling. On average, thymus samples yielded about 730,000 unique TCRB clonotypes, whereas blood samples yielded some 92,000.

Specimen: thymocytes. The sequence was collected from a boy younger than two with a congenital heart defect. Donor details come from another sample of the same person, matched by shared clones. This sequence uses TRBV7-3 and TRBJ2-2; 5 matching bases give a weak D call of TRBD2. The DNA reads TGTGCCAGCAGCTCAGGCCCACGGGATAGCGGGGAGCTGTTTTTT. It is translated as CASSSGPRDSGELFF.